This T cell receptor beta chain was recovered during a study of blood T cell repertoires in COVID-19. The CDR3 contains 13 residues. V lost 5 bases and J 4 bases, leaving 11 bases between the germline ends. From germline, CDR1 is MNHEY and CDR2 SVGEGT. TCRdb keeps only in-frame clones here, not all; method: immunoSEQ multiplex PCR. The sample lists approximately 170,000 clones, approximately 87% occurring once. Sequencing input: peripheral blood. The source is a woman in her 70s with acute or convalescent COVID-19. The rearrangement links TRBV6-2 or TRBV6-3 to TRBJ1-1; D gene uncertain. The DNA for the CDR3 is TGTGCCAGCAGTACCCAGGCGGGCACTGAAGCTTTCTTT. It codes for CASSTQAGTEAFF.